This is a list of T cell receptor beta chains from one sample in a study of blood T cells in healthy people across ages. Via MiXCR, TCRdb re-called the 5' RACE reads, giving one row per CDR3 protein. The table records approximately 800,000 distinct CDR3 sequences, 20% to 30% of them present only once. In addition, the sample was reused for a study of T cells of mothers and their children.

Material: blood. Every receptor here comes from a boy younger than 18 in good health. Each CDR3 is given with its conserved first and last residue. Each record gives: V gene, J gene, D gene, clone size, CDR3 DNA, CDR3 protein. A D gene is named only where the DNA matches it firmly. Only part of the rows carry a size: once, few, many, or a class if the clone is expanded.

v_gene: TRBV7-3
j_gene: TRBJ2-3
d_gene: TRBD2
abundance: few
CDR3nt: TGTGCCAGCAGCTTGGGGCTAGCGGGGGTCACAGATACGCAGTATTTT
CDR3aa: CASSLGLAGVTDTQYF

v_gene: TRBV29-1
j_gene: TRBJ2-2
d_gene: TRBD1
abundance: .
CDR3nt: TGCAGCGGCGTGACAGGGATGGGCACCGGGGAGCTGTTTTTT
CDR3aa: CSGVTGMGTGELFF

v_gene: TRBV2
j_gene: TRBJ2-7
d_gene: TRBD1
abundance: .
CDR3nt: TGTGCCAGTACAACCGGGACAGGGTCTTGGGAGCAGTACTTC
CDR3aa: CASTTGTGSWEQYF

v_gene: TRBV28
j_gene: TRBJ1-2
d_gene: .
abundance: .
CDR3nt: TGTGCCAGCAGTTCCTCGACAGGCTACTATGGCTACACCTTC
CDR3aa: CASSSSTGYYGYTF

v_gene: TRBV7-9
j_gene: TRBJ2-1
d_gene: TRBD2
abundance: .
CDR3nt: TGTGCCAGCACCACCATAGCGGGGGGAAATGAGCAGTTCTTC
CDR3aa: CASTTIAGGNEQFF

v_gene: TRBV12-3/TRBV12-4
j_gene: TRBJ2-5
d_gene: TRBD2
abundance: few
CDR3nt: TGTGCCAGCAGTTTCTGGACTAGCGGGGGGGTGAGAGAGACCCAGTACTTC
CDR3aa: CASSFWTSGGVRETQYF

v_gene: TRBV5-1
j_gene: TRBJ1-2
d_gene: TRBD1
abundance: .
CDR3nt: TGCGCCAGCAGCTTACCCGACAGGGACCTCTATGGCTACACCTTC
CDR3aa: CASSLPDRDLYGYTF

v_gene: TRBV7-2
j_gene: TRBJ2-2
d_gene: TRBD2
abundance: .
CDR3nt: TGTGCCAGCAGCTTGGCGGGGGTCAGCACCGGGGAGCTGTTTTTT
CDR3aa: CASSLAGVSTGELFF

v_gene: TRBV28
j_gene: TRBJ2-7
d_gene: .
abundance: .
CDR3nt: TGTGCCAGCAAAGGGCAGGTTACCGGGGAGCTCGAGCAGTACTTC
CDR3aa: CASKGQVTGELEQYF

v_gene: TRBV3-1
j_gene: TRBJ2-3
d_gene: TRBD1
abundance: .
CDR3nt: TGTGCCAGCTCAGGGCCCAGGGGGCAAATAGATACGCAGTATTTT
CDR3aa: CASSGPRGQIDTQYF

v_gene: TRBV20-1
j_gene: TRBJ2-7
d_gene: .
abundance: once
CDR3nt: TGCAGTGCTAGAGTTACGGCGCGGGGTTTCTACGAGCAGTACTTC
CDR3aa: CSARVTARGFYEQYF

v_gene: TRBV5-1
j_gene: TRBJ2-5
d_gene: TRBD1
abundance: .
CDR3nt: TGCGCCAGCAGCTTGCTAATGAGACAGGGGGAGACCCAGTACTTC
CDR3aa: CASSLLMRQGETQYF

v_gene: TRBV6-1
j_gene: TRBJ1-1
d_gene: TRBD1
abundance: .
CDR3nt: TGTGCCAGCAGCGCTTGGATTATCCGGACAGGGGAGGGAATGAACACTGAAGCTTTCTTT
CDR3aa: CASSAWIIRTGEGMNTEAFF

v_gene: TRBV18
j_gene: TRBJ2-5
d_gene: .
abundance: few
CDR3nt: TGTGCCAGCTCCCCATATGCAGGGGAATGGGAGCAGTACTTC
CDR3aa: CASSPYAGEWEQYF

v_gene: TRBV7-9
j_gene: TRBJ1-4
d_gene: TRBD1
abundance: .
CDR3nt: TGTGCCAGCAGAAGGACAGGGGATGAAAAACTGTTTTTT
CDR3aa: CASRRTGDEKLFF

v_gene: TRBV30
j_gene: TRBJ2-7
d_gene: TRBD2
abundance: few
CDR3nt: TGTGCCTGGAGAGCAGCGGGGGGTAACGAGCAGTACTTC
CDR3aa: CAWRAAGGNEQYF

v_gene: TRBV5-1
j_gene: TRBJ1-5
d_gene: .
abundance: many
CDR3nt: TGTGCCAGCAGCTTAGCGGGTGGTCAGCCCCAGCATTTT
CDR3aa: CASSLAGGQPQHF

v_gene: TRBV20-1
j_gene: TRBJ2-4
d_gene: .
abundance: few
CDR3nt: TGCAGTGCCGGCTCACCACCTCAGTACTTC
CDR3aa: CSAGSPPQYF